This TCR beta chain was profiled in a study of T cell responses to AZD1222 COVID-19 vaccine. Broader study findings: Just a handful of AZD1222 recipients tested seropositive at baseline. It was only after the peak T cell response that any repertoires were sampled. White British donors predominated, females outnumbered males, and clonal diversity was possibly underestimated.

Notes on this clone: Its antigen is undetermined.

Germline-derived CDR1 and CDR2 are LNHDA and SQIVND (reference sequence). Trimming removed 4 bases at V and 1 base at J, with 10 bases between. This CDR3 comprises 14 residues. Using immunoSEQ multiplex PCR, the repertoire was profiled, and TCRdb retains in-frame clones only, with some absent. This sample has fewer than 130,000 clones; 87% occur once, and the top ten carry about 2.5%. Second-dose groups at about 4 or about 12 weeks were pooled. Sample: peripheral blood, taken 28 days after the second AZD1222 dose. This receptor was obtained from an adult who received the AZD1222 COVID-19 vaccine. This rearrangement joins TRBV19 to TRBJ1-1; possibly TRBD1 for D (6 bases). DNA for the CDR3: TGTGCCAGTAGTAAGATGACAGGGAACACTGAAGCTTTCTTT. Its translation: CASSKMTGNTEAFF.